The 14 T cell receptor beta chains below were found in one sample sequenced in a study of T cell responses to AZD1222 COVID-19 vaccine. Assay used: immunoSEQ multiplex PCR; TCRdb lists only in-frame clones, some missing. The repertoire consists of 90,000 to 140,000 clones, with around 80% occurring once and the leading ten covering more than 4.5%. The material sequenced was peripheral blood, taken on day 0 of AZD1222 vaccination. Every receptor here comes from an adult in good health.

The CDR3 DNA follows: TGTGCCAGCAGCCAAGATGGCCAGAATTATAATTCACCCCTCCACTTT. Its translation: CASSQDGQNYNSPLHF. The V call is TRBV14, the J call TRBJ1-6; D remains unclear. Germline lookup yields CDR1 SGHDN and CDR2 FVKESK. V was cut by 0 bases and J by 4 bases, with 10 bases left in between. The CDR3 has 16 amino acids.

The J gene is TRBJ2-5, the V gene TRBV6-5; D is ambiguous. The CDR3 consists of 12 residues. With 5 bases removed from V and 12 bases from J, the gap between germline ends came to 16 bases. CDR1 MNHEY and CDR2 SVGAGI come from the germline V gene. The CDR3 loop is CASSSPPSSKYF. The CDR3 coding sequence is TGTGCCAGCAGTAGCCCCCCGAGTTCCAAGTACTTC.

The chain employs TRBV6-2 or TRBV6-3 and TRBJ1-5; maybe TRBD1 (5 bases). Trimming pared 1 base from V and 3 bases from J, leaving 10 bases between. The CDR3 sequence is 15 residues long. The germline gives CDR1 MNHEY, CDR2 SVGEGT. This CDR3 is CASSYFLGPNQPQHF. The CDR3 nucleotides are TGTGCCAGCAGTTACTTTCTGGGACCCAATCAGCCCCAGCATTTT.

This clone was found once. The V and J genes are TRBV7-9 and TRBJ2-5, with D possibly TRBD1 on 5 matching bases. The CDR3 runs 16 residues. The germline gives CDR1 SEHNR, CDR2 FQNEAQ (reference sequence). V lost 6 bases and J lost 1, with 18 bases in between. CDR3 coding DNA: TGTGCCAGCAGACCCCCCTTTTCGACAGCCCAAGAGACCCAGTACTTC. It is translated as CASRPPFSTAQETQYF. Complete variable domain (other parts from reference TRBV7-9 and TRBJ2-5): DTGVSQNPRHKITKRGQNVTFRCDPISEHNRLYWYRQTLGQGPEFLTYFQNEAQLEKSRLLSDRFSAERPKGSFSTLEIQRTEQGDSAMYLCASRPPFSTAQETQYFGPGTRLLVL.

V and J are TRBV18 and TRBJ2-1; tentatively, D is TRBD1 (5 bases). Trimming cost V 2 bases and J 5 bases, with 10 bases left between them. CDR3 size: 14 residues. Germline values: CDR1 KGHSH, CDR2 LQKENI. The CDR3 region is CASSPTGFDNEQFF. The CDR3 DNA is TGTGCCAGCTCACCAACAGGATTTGACAATGAGCAGTTCTTC.

This chain connects TRBV6-5 to TRBJ2-2, with D tentatively TRBD1 (6 bases). Germline V CDR1 and CDR2: MNHEY, SVGAGI. The CDR3 extends over 16 amino acids. Trimming removed 2 bases at V and 0 bases at J, with 10 bases between. CDR3 bases: TGTGCCAGCAGTTACGGCTGGACAGCGAACACCGGGGAGCTGTTTTTT. It specifies CASSYGWTANTGELFF.

The V call is TRBV3-1 (or the pseudogene TRBV3-2), the J call TRBJ1-2; D is ambiguous. The V end lost 0 bases, the J end lost 7 bases, and 15 bases lay between the germline ends. Germline CDR1 is LGHDT and CDR2 is YNNKEL (reference sequence). This CDR3 contains 15 residues. The CDR3 loop reads CASSQDVLRSRGYTF. CDR3 bases: TGTGCCAGCAGCCAAGATGTTTTAAGGTCGCGTGGCTACACCTTC.

The chain couples TRBV14 to TRBJ1-2; D unclear. The CDR3 spans 13 residues. V lost 0 bases, J lost 7 bases, and 9 bases lay in between. In germline, CDR1 is SGHDN, CDR2 FVKESK. Here the CDR3 reads CASSQDYPSGYTF. The CDR3 nucleotides read TGTGCCAGCAGCCAAGATTACCCGTCTGGCTACACCTTC.

V usage is TRBV6-1 and J usage is TRBJ1-2, with D uncertain. CDR3 length equals 15 residues. V was pared by 1 base and J by 3 bases, with 12 bases between. CDR1 is MNHNS, CDR2 SASEGT, per germline. The CDR3: CASSEGASFYYGYTF. DNA of the CDR3: TGTGCCAGCAGTGAAGGGGCCAGCTTTTACTATGGCTACACCTTC.

This clone was seen just once. V is TRBV19 and J is TRBJ2-5; D is perhaps TRBD1 or TRBD2 (5 bases each). The germline gives CDR1 LNHDA, CDR2 SQIVND (reference sequence). This CDR3 has 14 amino acids. V was trimmed by 4 bases and J by 5 bases, leaving 14 bases between them. CDR3 DNA sequence: TGTGCCAGTAGTACCCCGGGGCACAGCGAGACCCAGTACTTC. Amino acid sequence: CASSTPGHSETQYF.

This chain uses TRBV3-1 (or the pseudogene TRBV3-2) with TRBJ2-2; 7 positions agree with TRBD1. From germline, CDR1 is LGHDT and CDR2 YNNKEL (reference sequence). Germline trimming cut 0 bases from V and 5 bases from J; bases unmatched to any gene: 3. The CDR3 covers 15 residues. This chain's CDR3 is CASSQENRGTGELFF. In DNA, the CDR3 is TGTGCCAGCAGCCAAGAGAACAGGGGTACCGGGGAGCTGTTTTTT.

A few counts support this clone. V gene TRBV20-1 combines with J gene TRBJ2-7; 7 bases are shared with TRBD2. J was trimmed by 3 bases and V by 3 bases; bases with no gene match: 5. The CDR3 has 13 residues. Germline V CDR1 and CDR2: DFQATT, SNEGSKA (reference sequence). In DNA, the CDR3 is TGCAGTGCTAGTGAGGGACTACGCTACGAGCAGTACTTC. Its translation: CSASEGLRYEQYF.

This chain links TRBV29-1 with TRBJ2-2; D not resolved. Germline values: CDR1 SQVTM, CDR2 ANQGSEA. The length of the CDR3 is 13 residues. V was trimmed by 4 bases and J by 2 bases, leaving 8 bases between them. The CDR3 is CSVGIGNTGELFF. In nucleotides, the CDR3 is TGCAGCGTTGGAATCGGAAACACCGGGGAGCTGTTTTTT.

In this sample, this clone turned up once. The chain recombines TRBV7-8 with TRBJ2-1; 8 bases agree with TRBD2. This CDR3 is 15 amino acids long. V gave up 5 bases and J gave up 6 bases; unmatched junction bases: 9. Germline CDR1 is SGHVS and CDR2 is FQNEAQ. The CDR3 loop reads CASSLFSGEGNEQFF. DNA of the CDR3: TGTGCCAGCAGCCTTTTTAGCGGGGAGGGCAATGAGCAGTTCTTC. Full variable domain (rest looked up from reference TRBV7-8 and TRBJ2-1): GAGVSQSPRYKVAKRGQDVALRCDPISGHVSLFWYQQALGQGPEFLTYFQNEAQLDKSGLPSDRFFAERPEGSVSTLKIQRTQQEDSAVYLCASSLFSGEGNEQFFGPGTRLTVL.